Listed below are T cell receptor beta chains from one sample, sequenced in a study of T cell repertoires in cytomegalovirus infection. TCRdb processed the reads anew with MiXCR; each CDR3 protein has one entry. The data show some 270,000 distinct CDR3 sequences, about a sixth seen once. Sequencing was performed on CD8+ T cells from PBMCs. Every receptor here comes from a human donor in good health (CMV status not recorded). Some clones in this sample may be carry-over from other donors' samples. Both conserved end residues are part of each CDR3. The D gene is left open where the match is weak. Clone size is not always given. Where it is, it says once, few, many or a class for expanded clones.

>NA|TRBJ2-7|NA|TRBV12-3/TRBV12-4
TGTGCCAGCAGCTTCACATCCGTCTACGAGCAGTACTTC
CASSFTSVYEQYF
>NA|TRBJ1-1|NA|TRBV12-3/TRBV12-4
TGTGCCAGCAGTAAAACCGCCGAGGCTCGAGTTGAAGCTTTCTTT
CASSKTAEARVEAFF
>NA|TRBJ1-6|few|TRBV4-3
TGCGCCAGCAGCCAAGAACCGGGACAAACGGGAATGCGTTCCCTCCACTTT
CASSQEPGQTGMRSLHF
>NA|TRBJ2-3|NA|TRBV7-2
TGTGCCAGCAGCCCAGCGGGTGGGCACACAGATACGCAGTATTTT
CASSPAGGHTDTQYF
>NA|TRBJ1-5|NA|TRBV19
TGTGCCACCACAGGGAATAGCAATCAGCCCCAGCATTTT
CATTGNSNQPQHF
>NA|TRBJ1-1|NA|TRBV5-1
TGCGCCAGCAGGCTGCTGGGGGGGGGTGACACTGAAGCTTTCTTT
CASRLLGGGDTEAFF
>TRBD1|TRBJ2-7|once|TRBV5-5
TGTGCCAGCAGCGAACCCAGGGGGCCCGAGTACTCCTACGAGCAGTACTTC
CASSEPRGPEYSYEQYF
>NA|TRBJ2-3|many|TRBV6-2/TRBV6-3
TGTGCCAGCAGTTATGTCGTAGGTGACGCAGATACGCAGTATTTT
CASSYVVGDADTQYF
>TRBD1|TRBJ1-1|many|TRBV7-2
TGTGCCAGCAGCTTAGTATTCTACAGGGGGCCCACTGAAGCTTTCTTT
CASSLVFYRGPTEAFF
>NA|TRBJ2-7|many|TRBV6-6
TGTGCCAGCAGTTACTCGACATCTCACCTAAACAGGGCGAGTCTCTCCTACGAGCAGTACTTC
CASSYSTSHLNRASLSYEQYF
>NA|TRBJ2-5|many|TRBV11-2
TGTGCCAGCAGCTTAGGATCAGTAGAGACCCAGTACTTC
CASSLGSVETQYF
>NA|TRBJ1-4|once|TRBV6-5
TGTGCCAGCAGCCCCGACAGCCCGATAACAACTAATGAAAAACTGTTTTTT
CASSPDSPITTNEKLFF
>NA|TRBJ1-6|NA|TRBV7-9
TGTGCCAGCAGCCACCCCCCGGGCTCCTATAATTCACCCCTCCACTTT
CASSHPPGSYNSPLHF
>TRBD2|TRBJ2-7|NA|TRBV7-8
TGTGCCAGCAGCTTTTACCCGGGGAGCGGGGGCTACGAGCAGTACTTC
CASSFYPGSGGYEQYF
>TRBD2|TRBJ2-1|many|TRBV29-1
TGCAGCGTTGAAGACCCCAGGGAGGGCGACGACAATGAGCAGTTCTTC
CSVEDPREGDDNEQFF
>NA|TRBJ1-2|many|TRBV7-2
TGTGCCAGCAGCCCGGAGAGGTATTATGGCTACACCTTC
CASSPERYYGYTF
>NA|TRBJ1-1|NA|TRBV19
TGTGCCAGCGAAGGACCCGAGGACACTGAAGCTTTCTTT
CASEGPEDTEAFF
>NA|TRBJ2-7|NA|TRBV29-1
TGCAGCGTTACCGCCCCACCCTCCTACGAGCAGTACTTC
CSVTAPPSYEQYF
>NA|TRBJ2-2|many|TRBV6-2/TRBV6-3
TGTGCCAGCAGTTACTCCCTGTCTGGCCGTTCGAACACCGGGGAGCTGTTTTTT
CASSYSLSGRSNTGELFF
>TRBD2|TRBJ2-7|few|TRBV28
TGTGCCAGCAGCCTGGGAACTAGCGGGGGGTTCATGGGCGAGCAGTACTTC
CASSLGTSGGFMGEQYF
>NA|TRBJ2-2|few|TRBV2
TGTGCCAGCAGTGATCCCACTAGGACCGGGGAGCTGTTTTTT
CASSDPTRTGELFF
>NA|TRBJ1-1|NA|TRBV6-6
TGTGCCAGCAGGCCCTTGGCGAACACTGAAGCTTTCTTT
CASRPLANTEAFF
>TRBD1|TRBJ2-1|many|TRBV7-2
TGTGCCAGCAGCCCTGGACCGGGACAGGGGGCGAGGAATGAGCAGTTCTTC
CASSPGPGQGARNEQFF
>NA|TRBJ1-1|few|TRBV12-3/TRBV12-4
TGTGCCAGCAGTCTAAGGACAGACCCGAACACTGAAGCTTTCTTT
CASSLRTDPNTEAFF
>TRBD1|TRBJ1-1|few|TRBV20-1
TGCAGTGCCAGCCCGACTGGACAGGGTTTAAACACTGAAGCTTTCTTT
CSASPTGQGLNTEAFF
>NA|TRBJ1-1|NA|TRBV4-1
TGCGCCAGCAGCCAAGATCCCCCGGAGGGTATAAACACTGAAGCTTTCTTT
CASSQDPPEGINTEAFF
>TRBD2|TRBJ2-4|few|TRBV5-1
TGCGCCAGCAGCTTTAGCGGGGGGGCCATACTAGCCAAAAACATTCAGTACTTC
CASSFSGGAILAKNIQYF
>NA|TRBJ1-2|many|TRBV28
TGTGCCAGCAGCTATCTTGAGGCCCCGGCGGCGAAGGGCTACACCTTC
CASSYLEAPAAKGYTF
>NA|TRBJ2-3|NA|TRBV29-1
TGCAGCGTTGAAGATAGGGTGTTGGACAGCGGCACAGATACGCAGTATTTT
CSVEDRVLDSGTDTQYF
>NA|TRBJ2-2|NA|TRBV6-5
TGTGCCAGCAGTTACTCCCCGGACGCCGGGGAGCTGTTTTTT
CASSYSPDAGELFF
>NA|TRBJ2-1|once|TRBV6-5
TGTGCCAGCAGTTACACTAGTTTGGGGGGAAATGAGCAGTTCTTC
CASSYTSLGGNEQFF
>NA|TRBJ2-7|many|TRBV27
TGTGCCAGCAGTCCCGGGACGGAAGCCTACGAGCAGTACTTC
CASSPGTEAYEQYF
>NA|TRBJ1-5|NA|TRBV4-3
TGCGCCAGCAGCCAGGGGCCTAACGATCAGCCCCAGCATTTT
CASSQGPNDQPQHF
>NA|TRBJ1-5|few|TRBV7-6
TGTGCCAGCAGCTCAACGTGCAGTCAGCCCCAGCATTTT
CASSSTCSQPQHF
>NA|TRBJ2-3|NA|TRBV12-5
TGTGCTAGTGGTTCACTGACCACCCCCACAGATACGCAGTATTTT
CASGSLTTPTDTQYF
>NA|TRBJ1-2|NA|TRBV7-2
TGTGCCAGCAGCTTAGGTCCGGGGCATATGGGTGGCTACACCTTC
CASSLGPGHMGGYTF
>NA|TRBJ1-2|NA|TRBV12-3/TRBV12-4
TGTGCCAGCAGTTGGACGGTTAACTATGGCTACACCTTC
CASSWTVNYGYTF
>TRBD1|TRBJ1-6|NA|TRBV7-2
TGTGCCAGCAGCTGGTCGGGACAGTTCAATTCACCCCTCCACTTT
CASSWSGQFNSPLHF
>NA|TRBJ1-4|many|TRBV7-2
TGTGCCAGCAGCTTAGTGAACAGCGGAATTAATGAAAAACTGTTTTTT
CASSLVNSGINEKLFF
>NA|TRBJ1-6|few|TRBV14
TGTGCCAGCAGCCAAGGGACCGAGTTCTCCTATAATTCACCCCTCCACTTT
CASSQGTEFSYNSPLHF
>TRBD1|TRBJ2-7|many|TRBV7-6
TGTGCCAGCAGCAATAGACAGGGTCCGATCTACGAGCAGTACTTC
CASSNRQGPIYEQYF
>NA|TRBJ1-1|many|TRBV7-9
TGTGCCAGCAGCTTAGTGTCTCCGGGCACTGAAGCTTTCTTT
CASSLVSPGTEAFF
>TRBD1|TRBJ2-3|few|TRBV5-1
TGCGCCAGCAGCTCTTCCGGGACAGGGGTACAAGATACGCAGTATTTT
CASSSSGTGVQDTQYF
>NA|TRBJ1-1|many|TRBV6-2/TRBV6-3
TGTGCCAGCAGTTGGGTGAGGGCGACTGAAGCTTTCTTT
CASSWVRATEAFF
>NA|TRBJ2-2|NA|TRBV7-2
TGTGCCAGCAGCGCCGTAGGGGCCACCGGGGAGCTGTTTTTT
CASSAVGATGELFF
>TRBD1|TRBJ1-5|many|TRBV4-3
TGCGCCAGCAGCCAGGACAGGATCGGAATGGGACAGCCCCAGCATTTT
CASSQDRIGMGQPQHF
>NA|TRBJ1-5|many|TRBV7-9
TGTGCCAGCAGCCCACACGGGGGGGGGCTTCAGCCCCAGCATTTT
CASSPHGGGLQPQHF
>TRBD1|TRBJ1-2|many|TRBV7-9
TGTGCCAGCAGTCCTGGAGCAGGGGGCCGGAACTATGGCTACACCTTC
CASSPGAGGRNYGYTF
>NA|TRBJ2-5|many|TRBV7-6
TGTGCCAGCAGCCCGACCAGAGGGGCGGGAATCCAAGAGACCCAGTACTTC
CASSPTRGAGIQETQYF
>TRBD1|TRBJ1-1|NA|TRBV7-9
TGTGCCAGCAGCTTTACAGGGGATAGCACTGAAGCTTTCTTT
CASSFTGDSTEAFF
>NA|TRBJ1-1|NA|TRBV12-5
TGTGCTAGTGGTTTGAAAGGACCAGGTTGGGACACTGAAGCTTTCTTT
CASGLKGPGWDTEAFF
>NA|TRBJ2-1|few|TRBV4-1
TGCGCCAGCAGCCAAGGGGATCTCCCCACCTACAATGAGCAGTTCTTC
CASSQGDLPTYNEQFF
>TRBD1|TRBJ1-3|NA|TRBV10-3
TGTGCCATCGGGGACAGAGACTCTGGAAACACCATATATTTT
CAIGDRDSGNTIYF
>TRBD1|TRBJ2-1|many|TRBV6-5
TGTGCCAGCAGTTACCCCCCGGGACAGGGCAATGAGCAGTTCTTC
CASSYPPGQGNEQFF
>NA|TRBJ2-5|few|TRBV7-9
TGTGCCAGCAGTCCCCTCCAAGAGACCCAGTACTTC
CASSPLQETQYF
>TRBD1|TRBJ2-3|NA|TRBV7-9
TGTGCCAGCACCTTCCCTGACAGGGGAATCACAGATACGCAGTATTTT
CASTFPDRGITDTQYF
>NA|TRBJ2-3|NA|TRBV5-6
TGTGCCAGCAGCCCCGGAAGACTACTCCCTAGCACAGATACGCAGTATTTT
CASSPGRLLPSTDTQYF